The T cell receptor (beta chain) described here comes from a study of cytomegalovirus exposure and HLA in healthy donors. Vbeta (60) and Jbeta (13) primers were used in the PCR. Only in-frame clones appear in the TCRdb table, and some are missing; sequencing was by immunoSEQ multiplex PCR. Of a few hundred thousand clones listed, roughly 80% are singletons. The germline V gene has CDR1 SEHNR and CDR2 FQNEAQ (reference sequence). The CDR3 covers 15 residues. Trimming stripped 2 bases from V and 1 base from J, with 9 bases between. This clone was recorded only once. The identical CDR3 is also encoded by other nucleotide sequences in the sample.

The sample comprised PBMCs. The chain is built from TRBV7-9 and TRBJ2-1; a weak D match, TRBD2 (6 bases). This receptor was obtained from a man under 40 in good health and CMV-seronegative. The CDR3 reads CASSLSGSSYNEQFF. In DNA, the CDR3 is TGTGCCAGCAGCTTAAGCGGGTCGTCCTACAATGAGCAGTTCTTC.